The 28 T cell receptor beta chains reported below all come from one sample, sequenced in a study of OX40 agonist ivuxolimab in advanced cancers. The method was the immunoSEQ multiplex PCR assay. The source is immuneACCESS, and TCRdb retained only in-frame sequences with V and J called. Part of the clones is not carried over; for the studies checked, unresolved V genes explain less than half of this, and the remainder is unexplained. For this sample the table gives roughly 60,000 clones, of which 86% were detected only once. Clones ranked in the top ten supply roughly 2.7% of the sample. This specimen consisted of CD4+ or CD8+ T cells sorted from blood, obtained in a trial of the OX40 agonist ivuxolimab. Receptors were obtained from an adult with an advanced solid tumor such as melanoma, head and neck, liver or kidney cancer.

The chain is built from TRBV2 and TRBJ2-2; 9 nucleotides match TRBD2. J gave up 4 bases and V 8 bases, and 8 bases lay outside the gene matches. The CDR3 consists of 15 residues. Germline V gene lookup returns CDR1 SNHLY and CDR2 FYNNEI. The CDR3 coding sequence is TGTGCCAGCCATGCGGGACTAGCCACCACCGGGGAGCTGTTTTTT. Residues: CASHAGLATTGELFF.

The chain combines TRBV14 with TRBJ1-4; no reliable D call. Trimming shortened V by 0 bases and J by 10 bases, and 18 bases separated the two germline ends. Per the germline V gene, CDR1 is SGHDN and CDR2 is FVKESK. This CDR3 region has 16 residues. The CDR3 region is CASSQERAAAWRKLFF. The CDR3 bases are TGTGCCAGCAGCCAAGAAAGAGCAGCCGCCTGGAGAAAACTGTTTTTT.

CDR3 residues: CASSIVGRPYNEQFF. The CDR3 nucleotides read TGTGCCAGCAGCATCGTAGGCAGGCCCTACAATGAGCAGTTCTTC. The J gene is TRBJ2-1, the V gene TRBV21-1; the tabulated D call, TRBD1, remains unverified against the DNA. TRBV21-1 is classified as a pseudogene. The CDR3 covers 15 residues.

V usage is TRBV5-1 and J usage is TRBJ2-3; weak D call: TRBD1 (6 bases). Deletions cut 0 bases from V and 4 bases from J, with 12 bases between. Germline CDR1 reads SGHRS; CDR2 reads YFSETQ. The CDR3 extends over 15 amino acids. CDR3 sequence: CASSLGGQPPDTQYF. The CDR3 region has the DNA TGCGCCAGCAGCTTGGGAGGACAGCCCCCAGATACGCAGTATTTT.

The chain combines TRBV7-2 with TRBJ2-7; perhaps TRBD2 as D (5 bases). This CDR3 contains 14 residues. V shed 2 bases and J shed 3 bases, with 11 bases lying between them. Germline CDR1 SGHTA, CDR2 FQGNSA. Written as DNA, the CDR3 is TGTGCCAGCAGCTTATTGGACTCCTACTACGAGCAGTACTTC. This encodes CASSLLDSYYEQYF.

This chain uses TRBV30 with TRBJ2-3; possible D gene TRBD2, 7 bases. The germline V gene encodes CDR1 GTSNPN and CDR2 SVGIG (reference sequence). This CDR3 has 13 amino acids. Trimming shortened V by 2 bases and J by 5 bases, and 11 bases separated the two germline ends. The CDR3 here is CAWSRGGEDTQYF. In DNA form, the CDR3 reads TGTGCCTGGAGTAGAGGGGGGGAAGATACGCAGTATTTT.

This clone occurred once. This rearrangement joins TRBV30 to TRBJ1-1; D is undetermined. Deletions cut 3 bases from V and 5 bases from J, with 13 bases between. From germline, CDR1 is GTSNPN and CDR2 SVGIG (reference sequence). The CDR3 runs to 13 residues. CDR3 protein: CAWSPGQQTEAFF. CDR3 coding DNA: TGTGCCTGGAGCCCCGGTCAGCAAACTGAAGCTTTCTTT.

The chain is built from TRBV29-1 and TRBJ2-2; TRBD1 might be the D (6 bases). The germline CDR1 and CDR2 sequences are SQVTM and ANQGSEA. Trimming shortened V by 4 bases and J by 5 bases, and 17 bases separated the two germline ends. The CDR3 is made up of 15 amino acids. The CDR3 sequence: CSVGPGQRLTGELFF. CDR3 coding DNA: TGCAGCGTTGGTCCCGGACAGCGATTGACCGGGGAGCTGTTTTTT.

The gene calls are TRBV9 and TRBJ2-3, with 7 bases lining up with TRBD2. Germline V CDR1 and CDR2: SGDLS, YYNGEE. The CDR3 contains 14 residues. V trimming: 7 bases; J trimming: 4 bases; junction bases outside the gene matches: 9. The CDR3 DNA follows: TGTGCCAGCGGAGCGGGGTATGCGCCAGATACGCAGTATTTT. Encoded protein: CASGAGYAPDTQYF.

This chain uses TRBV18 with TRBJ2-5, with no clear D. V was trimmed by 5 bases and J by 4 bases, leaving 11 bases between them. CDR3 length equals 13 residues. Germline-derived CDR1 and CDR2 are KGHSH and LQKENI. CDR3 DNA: TGTGCCAGCTCAGGGGTAGCTCGAGAGACCCAGTACTTC. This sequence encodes CASSGVARETQYF.

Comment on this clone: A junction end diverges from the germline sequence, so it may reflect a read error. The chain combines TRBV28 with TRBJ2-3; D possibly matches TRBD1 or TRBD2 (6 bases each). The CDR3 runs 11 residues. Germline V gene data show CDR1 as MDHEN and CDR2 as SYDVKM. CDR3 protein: CASSSWGASSF. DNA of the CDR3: TGTGCCAGCAGCTCCTGGGGGGCCTCGTCGTTT. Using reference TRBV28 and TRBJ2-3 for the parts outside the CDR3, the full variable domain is DVKVTQSSRYLVKRTGEKVFLECVQDMDHENMFWYRQDPGLGLRLIYFSYDVKMKEKGDIPEGYSVSREKKERFSLILESASTNQTSMYLCASSSWGASSFGPGTRLTVL.

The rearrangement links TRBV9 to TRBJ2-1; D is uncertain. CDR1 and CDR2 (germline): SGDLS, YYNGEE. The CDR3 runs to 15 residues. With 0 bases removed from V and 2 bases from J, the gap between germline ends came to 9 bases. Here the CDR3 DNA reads TGTGCCAGCAGCGTAGGAGTTCTAGCCTACAATGAGCAGTTCTTC. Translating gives CASSVGVLAYNEQFF.

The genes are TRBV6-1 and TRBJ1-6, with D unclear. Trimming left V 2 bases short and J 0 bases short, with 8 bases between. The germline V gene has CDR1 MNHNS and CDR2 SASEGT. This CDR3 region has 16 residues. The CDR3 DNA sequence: TGTGCCAGCAGTGAAAGTAGGTTCTCCTATAATTCACCCCTCCACTTT. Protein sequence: CASSESRFSYNSPLHF.

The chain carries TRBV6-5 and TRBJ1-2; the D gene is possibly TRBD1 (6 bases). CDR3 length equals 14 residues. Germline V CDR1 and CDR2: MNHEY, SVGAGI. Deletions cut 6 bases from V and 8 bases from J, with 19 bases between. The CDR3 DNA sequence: TGTGCCAGCAGCCCATCTGGGGGCCCGGGGGGCTACACCTTC. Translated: CASSPSGGPGGYTF.

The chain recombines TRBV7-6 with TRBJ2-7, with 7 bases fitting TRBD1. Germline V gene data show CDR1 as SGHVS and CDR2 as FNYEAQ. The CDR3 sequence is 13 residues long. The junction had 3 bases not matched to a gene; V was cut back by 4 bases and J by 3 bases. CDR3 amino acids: CASSSYRGYEQYF. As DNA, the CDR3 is TGTGCCAGCAGCTCCTACAGGGGCTACGAGCAGTACTTC.

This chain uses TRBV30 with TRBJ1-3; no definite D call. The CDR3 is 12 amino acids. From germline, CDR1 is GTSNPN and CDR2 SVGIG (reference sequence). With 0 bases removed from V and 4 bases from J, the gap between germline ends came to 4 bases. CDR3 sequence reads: CAWSVQGNTIYF. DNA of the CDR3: TGTGCCTGGAGTGTACAGGGAAACACCATATATTTT.

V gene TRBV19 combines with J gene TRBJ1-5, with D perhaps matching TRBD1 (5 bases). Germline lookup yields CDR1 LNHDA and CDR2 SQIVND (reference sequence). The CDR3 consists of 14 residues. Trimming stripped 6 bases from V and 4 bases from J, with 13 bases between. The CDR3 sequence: CASRGTYNNQPQHF. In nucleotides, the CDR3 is TGTGCCAGTAGGGGGACCTACAATAATCAGCCCCAGCATTTT.

CDR3 residues: CASSFSGTGASRGYTF. As DNA, the CDR3 is TGTGCCAGCAGTTTTTCAGGGACAGGGGCCAGTAGGGGCTACACCTTC. V gene TRBV28 combines with J gene TRBJ1-2; 10 bases align to TRBD1. The length of the CDR3 is 16 residues. The V gene's germline CDR1 is MDHEN and CDR2 SYDVKM. The junction had 12 bases not matched to a gene; V was cut back by 3 bases and J by 8 bases.

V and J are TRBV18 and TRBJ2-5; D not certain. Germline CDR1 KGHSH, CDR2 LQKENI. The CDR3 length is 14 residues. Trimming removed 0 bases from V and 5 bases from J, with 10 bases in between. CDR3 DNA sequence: TGTGCCAGCTCACCACCGGAGTCTAGGGAGACCCAGTACTTC. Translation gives CASSPPESRETQYF.

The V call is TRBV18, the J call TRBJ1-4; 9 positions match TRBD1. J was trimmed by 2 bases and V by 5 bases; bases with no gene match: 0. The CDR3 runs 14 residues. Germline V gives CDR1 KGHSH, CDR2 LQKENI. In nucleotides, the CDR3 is TGTGCCAGCTCAGGGACAGGGACTAATGAAAAACTGTTTTTT. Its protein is CASSGTGTNEKLFF.

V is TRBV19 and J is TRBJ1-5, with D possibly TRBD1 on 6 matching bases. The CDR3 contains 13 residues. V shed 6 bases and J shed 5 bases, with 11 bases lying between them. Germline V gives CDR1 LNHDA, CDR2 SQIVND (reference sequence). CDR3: CASSRQADQPQHF. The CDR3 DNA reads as TGTGCCAGTAGCCGACAGGCAGATCAGCCCCAGCATTTT.

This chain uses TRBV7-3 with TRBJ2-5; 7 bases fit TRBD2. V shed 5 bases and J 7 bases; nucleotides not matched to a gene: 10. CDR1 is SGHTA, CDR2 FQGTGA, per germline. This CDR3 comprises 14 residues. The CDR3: CASSVSGDQGTQYF. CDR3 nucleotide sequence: TGTGCCAGCAGCGTAAGCGGGGACCAGGGGACCCAGTACTTC.

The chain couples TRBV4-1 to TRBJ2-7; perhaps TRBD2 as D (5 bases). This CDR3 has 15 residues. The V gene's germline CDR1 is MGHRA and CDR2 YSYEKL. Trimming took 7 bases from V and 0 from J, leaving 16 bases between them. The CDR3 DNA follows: TGCGCCAGCACCTTGCGGCTAGGGAGCTCCTACGAGCAGTACTTC. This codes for CASTLRLGSSYEQYF.

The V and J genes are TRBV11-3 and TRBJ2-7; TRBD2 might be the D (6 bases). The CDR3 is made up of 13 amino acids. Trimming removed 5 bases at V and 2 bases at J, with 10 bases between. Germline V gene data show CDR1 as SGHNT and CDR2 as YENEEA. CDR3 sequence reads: CASSAGRAYEQYF. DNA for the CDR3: TGTGCCAGCAGCGCGGGACGGGCCTACGAGCAGTACTTC.

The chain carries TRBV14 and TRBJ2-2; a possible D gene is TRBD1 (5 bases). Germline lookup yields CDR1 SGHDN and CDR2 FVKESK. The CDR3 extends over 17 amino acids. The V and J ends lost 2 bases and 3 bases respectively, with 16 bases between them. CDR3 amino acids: CASSQFSDSLYTGELFF. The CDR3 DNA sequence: TGTGCCAGCAGCCAATTCTCTGACAGCCTATACACCGGGGAGCTGTTTTTT.

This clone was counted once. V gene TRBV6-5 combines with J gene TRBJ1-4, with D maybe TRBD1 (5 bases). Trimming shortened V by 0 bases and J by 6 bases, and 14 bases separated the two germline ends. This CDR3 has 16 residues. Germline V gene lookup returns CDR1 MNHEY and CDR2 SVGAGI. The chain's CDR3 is CASSYSTGTTDEKLFF. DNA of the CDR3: TGTGCCAGCAGTTACTCTACCGGGACGACGGATGAAAAACTGTTTTTT.

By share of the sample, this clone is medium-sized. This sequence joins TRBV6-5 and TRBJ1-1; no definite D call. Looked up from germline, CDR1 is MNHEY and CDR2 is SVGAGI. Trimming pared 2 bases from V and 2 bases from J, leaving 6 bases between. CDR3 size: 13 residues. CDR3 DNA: TGTGCCAGCAGTTACGCGGATAACACTGAAGCTTTCTTT. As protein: CASSYADNTEAFF.

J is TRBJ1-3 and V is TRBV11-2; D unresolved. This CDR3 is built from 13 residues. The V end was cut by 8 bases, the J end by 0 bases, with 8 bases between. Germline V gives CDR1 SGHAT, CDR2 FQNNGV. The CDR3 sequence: CASGVASGNTIYF. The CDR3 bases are TGTGCCAGCGGGGTGGCCTCTGGAAACACCATATATTTT.